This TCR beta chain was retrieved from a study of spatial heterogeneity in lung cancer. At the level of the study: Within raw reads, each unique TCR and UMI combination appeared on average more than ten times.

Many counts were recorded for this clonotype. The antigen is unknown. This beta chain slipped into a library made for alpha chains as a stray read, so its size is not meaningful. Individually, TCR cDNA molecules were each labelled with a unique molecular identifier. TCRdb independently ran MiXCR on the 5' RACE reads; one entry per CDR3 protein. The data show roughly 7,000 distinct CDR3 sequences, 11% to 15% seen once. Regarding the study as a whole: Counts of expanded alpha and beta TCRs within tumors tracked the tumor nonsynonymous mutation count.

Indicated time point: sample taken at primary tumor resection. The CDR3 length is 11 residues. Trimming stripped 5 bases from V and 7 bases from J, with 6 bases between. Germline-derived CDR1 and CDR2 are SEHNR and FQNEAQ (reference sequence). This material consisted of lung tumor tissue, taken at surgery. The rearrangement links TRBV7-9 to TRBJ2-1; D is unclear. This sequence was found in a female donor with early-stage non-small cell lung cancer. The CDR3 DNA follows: TGTGCCAGCAGCCTCTTGAATGAGCAGTTCTTC. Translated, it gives CASSLLNEQFF.